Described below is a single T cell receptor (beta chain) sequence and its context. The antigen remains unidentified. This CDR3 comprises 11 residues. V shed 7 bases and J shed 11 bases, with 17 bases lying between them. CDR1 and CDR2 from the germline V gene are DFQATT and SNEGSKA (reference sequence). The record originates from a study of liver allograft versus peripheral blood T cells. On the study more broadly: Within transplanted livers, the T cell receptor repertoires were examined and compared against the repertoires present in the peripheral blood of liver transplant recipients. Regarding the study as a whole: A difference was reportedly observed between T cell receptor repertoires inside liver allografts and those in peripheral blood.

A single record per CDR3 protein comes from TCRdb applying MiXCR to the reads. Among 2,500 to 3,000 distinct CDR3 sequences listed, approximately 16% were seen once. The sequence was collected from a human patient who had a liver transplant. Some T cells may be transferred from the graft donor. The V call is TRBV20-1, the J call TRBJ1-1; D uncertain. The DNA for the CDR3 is TGCAGTGAGCCCTATAACAGAGGGGCTTTCTTT. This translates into CSEPYNRGAFF.